This entry lists 4 T cell receptor beta chains sequenced from one sample in a study of blood T cell repertoires in COVID-19. TCRdb keeps only in-frame clones here, not all; method: immunoSEQ multiplex PCR. The sample holds some 66,000 clones, 70% to 90% seen once. Input material: peripheral blood. All receptors derive from a man aged 50 to 60 with active COVID-19.

The J gene is TRBJ2-3, the V gene TRBV23-1; 13 bases fit TRBD2. TRBV23-1 is labeled an ORF, and its function is uncertain. The V gene end was trimmed by 5 bases and the J gene end by 3 bases; junction bases not matched to a gene: 8. The CDR3 totals 17 residues. CDR3 nucleotide sequence: TGCGCCAGCAGTAGGTCCAGGACTAGCGGGAGTACAGATACGCAGTATTTT. Encoded protein: CASSRSRTSGSTDTQYF.

This chain connects TRBV28 to TRBJ2-7; 9 bases are shared with TRBD1. Per the germline V gene, CDR1 is MDHEN and CDR2 is SYDVKM. CDR3 length: 18 residues. The V and J ends lost 4 bases and 5 bases, in that order; junction bases with no gene match: 18. In DNA form, the CDR3 reads TGTGCCAGCAGTTCTACAAGAAGGACAGGGGATGATCCCCACGAGCAGTACGTC. Its protein product is CASSSTRRTGDDPHEQYV.

In this sample, this clone turned up a few times. The chain uses TRBV6-4 and TRBJ1-2; no definite D call. V was cut by 4 bases and J by 7 bases, with 19 bases left in between. The germline gives CDR1 MRHNA, CDR2 SNTAGT. The CDR3 is 15 residues long. The CDR3 DNA sequence: TGTGCCAGCAGTGTCGACCCGACGGGTCTTTCTGGCTACACCTTC. It specifies CASSVDPTGLSGYTF.

The V call is TRBV3-1 (or the pseudogene TRBV3-2), the J call TRBJ1-2, with 7 bases matching TRBD1. With V trimmed by 4 bases and J by 4 bases, 3 bases remained unmatched. Germline CDR1 is LGHDT and CDR2 is YNNKEL (reference sequence). CDR3 size: 13 residues. The CDR3 DNA sequence: TGTGCCAGCAGCCGAGGGGGCGTCTATGGCTACACCTTC. Translated: CASSRGGVYGYTF.